This is a list of T cell receptor beta chains from one sample in a study of blood T cells in healthy people across ages. TCRdb analysed the 5' RACE reads with MiXCR anew, one entry per CDR3 protein. The repertoire includes some 850,000 distinct CDR3 sequences, more than 25% of them detected once, and about 3% sits in the top ten. These records were also assigned to another study, of T cells of mothers and their children.

Sequencing input: blood. The receptor source for this set is a boy aged 5-17 years in good health. Both conserved end residues are part of each CDR3. Fields, in order: clone size, J gene, V gene, D gene, CDR3 DNA, CDR3 protein. D genes are given only for firm matches. Clone size is stated in some rows and not others, as once, few, many or a class when expanded.

abundance: -
j_gene: TRBJ2-1
v_gene: TRBV24-1
d_gene: -
CDR3nt: TGTGCCACCAGTGAACGCAGGCCCAGCTCCTACAATGAGCAGTTCTTC
CDR3aa: CATSERRPSSYNEQFF

abundance: -
j_gene: TRBJ2-5
v_gene: TRBV7-2
d_gene: -
CDR3nt: TGTGCCAGCAGCGCCTTGCGGGGGCCGAGAGAGACCCAGTACTTC
CDR3aa: CASSALRGPRETQYF

abundance: -
j_gene: TRBJ2-6
v_gene: TRBV3-1
d_gene: -
CDR3nt: TGTGCCAGCAGCCAAGGTGTAGTTATCTACTCTGGGGCCAACGTCCTGACTTTC
CDR3aa: CASSQGVVIYSGANVLTF

abundance: -
j_gene: TRBJ2-5
v_gene: TRBV9
d_gene: -
CDR3nt: TGTGCCAGCAGCGTAGAAGCCGAGGGGACCCAGTACTTC
CDR3aa: CASSVEAEGTQYF

abundance: -
j_gene: TRBJ2-7
v_gene: TRBV29-1
d_gene: TRBD2
CDR3nt: TGCAGCGTTGGAGAGGGTCTAGCGGGGGGGCGCAGCTCCTACGAGCAGTACTTC
CDR3aa: CSVGEGLAGGRSSYEQYF

abundance: -
j_gene: TRBJ2-1
v_gene: TRBV2
d_gene: -
CDR3nt: TGTGCCAGCAGTGCGTTTTCCGGGGGATTAGGGGGGAGTAACAATGGGCAGTTCTTC
CDR3aa: CASSAFSGGLGGSNNGQFF

abundance: -
j_gene: TRBJ1-1
v_gene: TRBV25-1
d_gene: -
CDR3nt: TGTGCCAGCAGACAACAGGGCGTCACTGAAGCTTTCTTT
CDR3aa: CASRQQGVTEAFF

abundance: -
j_gene: TRBJ2-7
v_gene: TRBV7-9
d_gene: TRBD2
CDR3nt: TGTGCCAGCAGCCTCCCTACGAGCGGGGGGTGGGAGCAGTACTTC
CDR3aa: CASSLPTSGGWEQYF

abundance: few
j_gene: TRBJ2-7
v_gene: TRBV29-1
d_gene: TRBD1
CDR3nt: TGCAGCGTTGGGACAGGGGTCCACGAGCAGTACTTC
CDR3aa: CSVGTGVHEQYF

abundance: -
j_gene: TRBJ2-6
v_gene: TRBV27
d_gene: -
CDR3nt: TGTGCCAGCAGTTTATCCAGCCCGGACTCTGGGGCCAACGTCCTGACTTTC
CDR3aa: CASSLSSPDSGANVLTF

abundance: -
j_gene: TRBJ1-2
v_gene: TRBV5-1
d_gene: TRBD1
CDR3nt: TGCGCCAGCAGCATAGGGACAGGGAGGGACTATGGCTACACCTTC
CDR3aa: CASSIGTGRDYGYTF

abundance: few
j_gene: TRBJ2-2
v_gene: TRBV12-3/TRBV12-4
d_gene: -
CDR3nt: TGTGCCAGCAGTTTCAGACAGCACGCCGGGGAGCTGTTTTTT
CDR3aa: CASSFRQHAGELFF

abundance: few
j_gene: TRBJ1-2
v_gene: TRBV15
d_gene: -
CDR3nt: TGTGCCACCAGCAGAGCCTCCGGTACTAGCTATGGCTACACCTTC
CDR3aa: CATSRASGTSYGYTF

abundance: few
j_gene: TRBJ2-7
v_gene: TRBV20-1
d_gene: -
CDR3nt: TGCAGTGCCGAAGGGGGAGGCTACGAGCAGTACTTC
CDR3aa: CSAEGGGYEQYF

abundance: -
j_gene: TRBJ2-5
v_gene: TRBV10-3
d_gene: -
CDR3nt: TGTGCCATCAGTGCGGCTTTGGGAGGACAAGAGACCCAGTACTTC
CDR3aa: CAISAALGGQETQYF

abundance: -
j_gene: TRBJ2-5
v_gene: TRBV6-1
d_gene: -
CDR3nt: TGTGCCAGCAGTGAAACGTGGAGGGGCGCGGGGACCCAGTACTTC
CDR3aa: CASSETWRGAGTQYF

abundance: -
j_gene: TRBJ1-5
v_gene: TRBV24-1
d_gene: -
CDR3nt: TGTGCCACCAGTGATACGGGGAGCAATCAGCCCCAGCATTTT
CDR3aa: CATSDTGSNQPQHF

abundance: -
j_gene: TRBJ1-1
v_gene: TRBV28
d_gene: TRBD1
CDR3nt: TGTGCCAGCAGTGACCGGACAGGGGGGAACACTGAAGCTTTCTTT
CDR3aa: CASSDRTGGNTEAFF

abundance: -
j_gene: TRBJ2-3
v_gene: TRBV30
d_gene: TRBD2
CDR3nt: TGTGCCTGGCGCGGAACTAGCGGGAGTTCCACAGATACGCAGTATTTT
CDR3aa: CAWRGTSGSSTDTQYF

abundance: -
j_gene: TRBJ1-6
v_gene: TRBV28
d_gene: TRBD1
CDR3nt: TGTGCCATTATGATTCCGGGACAGGGGTTAAGTTCACCCCTCCACTTT
CDR3aa: CAIMIPGQGLSSPLHF